The 10 T cell receptor beta chains in this list originate from one sample, sequenced in a study of blood T cell repertoires in COVID-19. Data came from immunoSEQ multiplex PCR; TCRdb stores just in-frame clones and leaves some out. The sample consists of around 130,000 clones, roughly 80% of them appearing once. The sequencing sample was made of peripheral blood. These receptors all come from a woman aged 50 to 60 with acute or convalescent COVID-19.

The chain has TRBV9 and TRBJ2-1, with 7 nucleotides matching TRBD1. The germline V gene encodes CDR1 SGDLS and CDR2 YYNGEE. The CDR3 contains 16 residues. J gave up 6 bases and V 4 bases, and 13 bases lay outside the gene matches. CDR3 amino acids: CASSFRGGNLGNEQFF. The DNA of the CDR3 is TGTGCCAGCAGCTTTCGAGGGGGCAATTTGGGCAATGAGCAGTTCTTC.

V and J are TRBV27 and TRBJ1-2, with 11 bases identical to TRBD1. This CDR3 has 13 amino acids. Germline V gene lookup returns CDR1 MNHEY and CDR2 SMNVEV (reference sequence). Trimming cost V 6 bases and J 4 bases; bases outside gene matches: 1. The CDR3 DNA is TGTGCCAGCAGGGGGACAGGGGGCTATGGCTACACCTTC. It encodes CASRGTGGYGYTF.

V and J are TRBV5-6 and TRBJ2-7, with D possibly TRBD2 on 6 matching bases. From germline, CDR1 is SGHDT and CDR2 YYEEEE. The CDR3 is 18 residues long. With 0 bases removed from V and 3 bases from J, the gap between germline ends came to 22 bases. CDR3 nucleotide sequence: TGTGCCAGCAGCTTGGGAAAATATACGCTAGCGAACATCTACGAGCAGTACTTC. Translating it yields CASSLGKYTLANIYEQYF.

The rearrangement links TRBV9 to TRBJ1-6; 8 bases agree with TRBD1. The CDR3 runs to 20 residues. Germline values: CDR1 SGDLS, CDR2 YYNGEE. The V segment lost 0 bases and the J segment 2 bases; nucleotides outside the gene matches: 13. Here the CDR3 DNA reads TGTGCCAGCAGCGTAGCCCCCGGACAGGGCTCGGGAACCTATAATTCACCCCTCCACTTT. This translates into CASSVAPGQGSGTYNSPLHF.

The chain is built from TRBV29-1 and TRBJ1-2; D is perhaps TRBD1 (5 bases). V lost 3 bases and J 2 bases, leaving 10 bases between the germline ends. CDR1 SQVTM and CDR2 ANQGSEA come from the germline V gene. This CDR3 is built from 13 residues. The CDR3 loop is CSVEARTNYGYTF. CDR3 bases: TGCAGCGTTGAGGCCAGGACAAACTATGGCTACACCTTC.

CDR3 amino acids: CASSEVLRQPQHF. In nucleotides, the CDR3 is TGTGCCAGCAGTGAAGTCTTGCGTCAGCCCCAGCATTTT. This chain connects TRBV6-1 to TRBJ1-5, with D unclear. The CDR3 consists of 13 residues. V dropped 1 base and J dropped 6 bases, with 7 bases sitting between them. The V gene's germline CDR1 is MNHNS and CDR2 SASEGT.

This clone was observed a single time. This rearrangement joins TRBV19 to TRBJ2-7, with TRBD1 matching 7 bases. The CDR3 is 14 amino acids. Losses at the gene ends were 6 bases for V and 3 bases for J; bases not matched to a gene: 8. CDR1 is LNHDA, CDR2 SQIVND, per germline (reference sequence). The CDR3 is CASSRDSFLYEQYF. CDR3 bases: TGTGCCAGTAGCCGGGACAGCTTCCTCTACGAGCAGTACTTC.

The V gene is TRBV19, the J gene TRBJ1-6; 9 bases fit TRBD1. CDR3 length: 16 residues. V dropped 5 bases and J dropped 10; count of bases not matched to a gene: 12. CDR1 is LNHDA and CDR2 is SQIVND in the germline V gene (reference sequence). This chain's CDR3 is CASSRPGTGLGSPLHF. CDR3 in DNA: TGTGCCAGTAGTCGTCCCGGGACAGGGTTAGGATCACCCCTCCACTTT.

This chain links TRBV2 with TRBJ1-5, with TRBD1 identical over 9 bases. Germline lookup yields CDR1 SNHLY and CDR2 FYNNEI. This CDR3 contains 14 residues. Losses at the gene ends were 2 bases for V and 6 bases for J; bases not matched to a gene: 2. The CDR3 sequence: CASSEWDRVQPQHF. CDR3 coding DNA: TGTGCCAGCAGTGAATGGGACAGGGTTCAGCCCCAGCATTTT.

The CDR3 loop reads CASSEIYTGELFF. The CDR3 nucleotides read TGTGCCAGCAGTGAAATATACACCGGGGAGCTGTTTTTT. This rearrangement joins TRBV6-4 to TRBJ2-2; no clear D gene. The V end was cut by 3 bases, the J end by 3 bases, with 5 bases between. This CDR3 has 13 amino acids. From germline, CDR1 is MRHNA and CDR2 SNTAGT.